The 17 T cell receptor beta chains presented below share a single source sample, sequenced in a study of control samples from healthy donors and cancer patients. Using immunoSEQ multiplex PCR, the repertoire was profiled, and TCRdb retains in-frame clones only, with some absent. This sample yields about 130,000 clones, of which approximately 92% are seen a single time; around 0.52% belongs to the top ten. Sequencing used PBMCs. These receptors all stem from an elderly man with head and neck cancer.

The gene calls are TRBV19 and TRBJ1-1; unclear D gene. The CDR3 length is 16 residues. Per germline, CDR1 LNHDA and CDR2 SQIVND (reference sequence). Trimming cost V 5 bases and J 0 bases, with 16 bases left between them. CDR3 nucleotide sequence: TGTGCCAGTAGTTTTTCCCACAGTACTATGAACACTGAAGCTTTCTTT. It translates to CASSFSHSTMNTEAFF.

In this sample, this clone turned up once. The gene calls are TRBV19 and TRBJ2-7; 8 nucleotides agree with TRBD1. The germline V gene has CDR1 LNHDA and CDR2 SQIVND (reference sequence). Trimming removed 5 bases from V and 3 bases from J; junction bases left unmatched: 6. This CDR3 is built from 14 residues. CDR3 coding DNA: TGTGCCAGTAGTCTCGGACAGGGTCTCTACGAGCAGTACTTC. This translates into CASSLGQGLYEQYF.

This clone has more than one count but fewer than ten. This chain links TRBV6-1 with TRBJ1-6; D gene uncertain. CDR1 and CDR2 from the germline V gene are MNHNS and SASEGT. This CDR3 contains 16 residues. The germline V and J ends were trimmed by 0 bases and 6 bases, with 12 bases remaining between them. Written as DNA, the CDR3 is TGTGCCAGCAGTGAAGCTTCGGGGAGCGCTAATTCACCCCTCCACTTT. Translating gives CASSEASGSANSPLHF.

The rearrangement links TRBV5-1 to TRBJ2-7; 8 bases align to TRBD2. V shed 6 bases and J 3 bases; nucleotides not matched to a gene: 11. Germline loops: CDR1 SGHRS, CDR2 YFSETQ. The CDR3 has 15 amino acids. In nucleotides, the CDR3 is TGCGCCAGCACCCTCTCCACCGGGACTAGCTACGAGCAGTACTTC. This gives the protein CASTLSTGTSYEQYF.

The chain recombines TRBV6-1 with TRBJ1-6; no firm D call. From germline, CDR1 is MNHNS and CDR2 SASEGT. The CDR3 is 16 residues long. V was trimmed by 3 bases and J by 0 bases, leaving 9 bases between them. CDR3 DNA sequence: TGTGCCAGCAGTGACAAGGGATTCTCCTATAATTCACCCCTCCACTTT. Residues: CASSDKGFSYNSPLHF.

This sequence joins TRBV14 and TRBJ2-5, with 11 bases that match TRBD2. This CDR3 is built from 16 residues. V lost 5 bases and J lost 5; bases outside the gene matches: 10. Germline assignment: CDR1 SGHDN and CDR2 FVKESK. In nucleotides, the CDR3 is TGTGCCAGCAGCTACACAACTAGCGGGAGAACGGAGACCCAGTACTTC. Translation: CASSYTTSGRTETQYF.

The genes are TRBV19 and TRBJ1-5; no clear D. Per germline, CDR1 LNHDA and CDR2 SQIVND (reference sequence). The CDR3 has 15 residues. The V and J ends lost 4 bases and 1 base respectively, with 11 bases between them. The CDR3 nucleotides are TGTGCCAGTAGTACCCGGGGATTAAGCAATCAGCCCCAGCATTTT. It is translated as CASSTRGLSNQPQHF.

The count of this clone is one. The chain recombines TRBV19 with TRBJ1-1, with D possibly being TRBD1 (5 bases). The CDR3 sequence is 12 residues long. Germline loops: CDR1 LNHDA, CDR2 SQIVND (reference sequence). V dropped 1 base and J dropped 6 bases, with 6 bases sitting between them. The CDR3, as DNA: TGTGCCAGTAGTATAGGACAGTCTGAAGCTTTCTTT. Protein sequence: CASSIGQSEAFF.

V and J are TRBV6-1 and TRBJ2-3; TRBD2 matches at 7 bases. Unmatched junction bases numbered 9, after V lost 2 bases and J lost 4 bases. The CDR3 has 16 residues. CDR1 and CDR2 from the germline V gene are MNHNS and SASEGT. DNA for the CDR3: TGTGCCAGCAGTGAAAGGACGGCAGGGAGGGCAGATACGCAGTATTTT. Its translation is CASSERTAGRADTQYF.

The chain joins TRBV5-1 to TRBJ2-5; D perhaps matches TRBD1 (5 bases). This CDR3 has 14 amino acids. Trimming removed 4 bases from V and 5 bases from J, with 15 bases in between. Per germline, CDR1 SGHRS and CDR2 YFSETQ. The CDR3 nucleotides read TGCGCCAGCAGCCAGACCAGGGATCTGGAGACCCAGTACTTC. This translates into CASSQTRDLETQYF.

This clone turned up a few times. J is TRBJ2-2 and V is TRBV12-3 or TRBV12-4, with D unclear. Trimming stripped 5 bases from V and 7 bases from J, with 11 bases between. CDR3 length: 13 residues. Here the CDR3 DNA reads TGTGCCAGCAGTCTCCAAGTGGACGGGGAGCTGTTTTTT. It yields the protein CASSLQVDGELFF.

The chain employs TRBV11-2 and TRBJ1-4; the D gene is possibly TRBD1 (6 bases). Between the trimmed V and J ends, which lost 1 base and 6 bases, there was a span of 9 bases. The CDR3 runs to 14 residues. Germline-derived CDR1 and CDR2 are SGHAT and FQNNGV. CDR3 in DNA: TGTGCCAGCAGCTTAGCTCGGACAGATGAAAAACTGTTTTTT. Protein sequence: CASSLARTDEKLFF.

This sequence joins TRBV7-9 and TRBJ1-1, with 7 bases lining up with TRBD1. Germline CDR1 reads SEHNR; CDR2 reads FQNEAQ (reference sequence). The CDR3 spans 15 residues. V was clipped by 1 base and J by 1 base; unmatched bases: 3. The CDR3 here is CASSLGDRRNTEAFF. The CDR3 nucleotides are TGTGCCAGCAGCTTAGGGGACAGACGGAACACTGAAGCTTTCTTT.

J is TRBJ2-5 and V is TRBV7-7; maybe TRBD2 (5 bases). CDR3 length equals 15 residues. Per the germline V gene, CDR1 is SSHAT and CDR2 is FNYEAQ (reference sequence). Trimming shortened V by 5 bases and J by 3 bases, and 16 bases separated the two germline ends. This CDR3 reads CASSASGRAEETQYF. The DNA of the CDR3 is TGTGCCAGCAGCGCGTCAGGTAGAGCGGAAGAGACCCAGTACTTC.

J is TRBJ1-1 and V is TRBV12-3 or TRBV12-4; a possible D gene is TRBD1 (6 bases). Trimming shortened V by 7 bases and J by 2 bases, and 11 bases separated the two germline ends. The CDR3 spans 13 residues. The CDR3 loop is CASTRTANTEAFF. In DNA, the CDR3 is TGTGCCAGCACCCGGACAGCCAACACTGAAGCTTTCTTT.

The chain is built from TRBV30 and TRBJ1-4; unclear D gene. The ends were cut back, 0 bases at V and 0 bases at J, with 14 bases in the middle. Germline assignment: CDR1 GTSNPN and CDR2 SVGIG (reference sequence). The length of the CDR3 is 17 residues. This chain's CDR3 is CAWSVGYGYATNEKLFF. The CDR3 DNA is TGTGCCTGGAGTGTAGGGTACGGCTATGCAACTAATGAAAAACTGTTTTTT.

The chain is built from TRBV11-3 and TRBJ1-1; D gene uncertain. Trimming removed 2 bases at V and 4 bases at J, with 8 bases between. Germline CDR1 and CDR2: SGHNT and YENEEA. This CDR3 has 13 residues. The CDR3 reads CASSLTRSTEAFF. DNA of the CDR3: TGTGCCAGCAGCTTAACTAGGAGCACTGAAGCTTTCTTT.